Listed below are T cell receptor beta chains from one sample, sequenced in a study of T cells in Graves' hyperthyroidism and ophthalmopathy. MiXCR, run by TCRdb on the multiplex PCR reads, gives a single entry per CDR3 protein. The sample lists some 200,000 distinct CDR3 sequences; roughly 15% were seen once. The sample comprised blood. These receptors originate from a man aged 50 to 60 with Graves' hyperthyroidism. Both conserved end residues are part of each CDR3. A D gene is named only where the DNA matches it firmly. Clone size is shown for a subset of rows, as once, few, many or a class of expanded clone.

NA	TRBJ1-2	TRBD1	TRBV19	TGTGCCAGTAGTACCCGACAGGGAGCTAACTATGGCTACACCTTC	CASSTRQGANYGYTF
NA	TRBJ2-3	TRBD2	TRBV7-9	TGTGCCAGCAGCCCCCCTAGCGGGAGGGCAGTTGGGGCAGATACGCAGTATTTT	CASSPPSGRAVGADTQYF
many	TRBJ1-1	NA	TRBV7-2	TGTGCCAGCAGCTTATATTCGGGACAACTAATTGAAGCTTTCTTT	CASSLYSGQLIEAFF
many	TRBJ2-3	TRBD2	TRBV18	TGTGCCAGCTCACCCGCGACTAGCTCCACAGATACGCAGTATTTT	CASSPATSSTDTQYF
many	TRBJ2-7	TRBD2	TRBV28	TGTGCCAGCAGTTTTCCCCCCACGAGACTCGGGACTAGTGTTTACGAGCAGTACTTC	CASSFPPTRLGTSVYEQYF
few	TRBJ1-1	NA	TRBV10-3	TGTGCCGCAAAGAATAATAAAGGTGACACTGAAGCTTTCTTT	CAAKNNKGDTEAFF
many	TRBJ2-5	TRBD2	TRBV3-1	TGTGCCAGCAGCCAAGATCGGGGAAGCGGGACCCCAGAGACCCAGTACTTC	CASSQDRGSGTPETQYF
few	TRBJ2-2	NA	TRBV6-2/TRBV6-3	TGTGCCAGCAGTTACCACAGGGCATATACCGGGGAGCTGTTTTTT	CASSYHRAYTGELFF
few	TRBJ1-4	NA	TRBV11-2	TGTGCCAGCCGACGGCCGGGACGGGCTAATGAAAAACTGTTTTTT	CASRRPGRANEKLFF
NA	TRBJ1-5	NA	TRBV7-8	TGTGCCAGCAGCTTAGGGGCCCGTAGCAATCAGCCCCAGCATTTT	CASSLGARSNQPQHF
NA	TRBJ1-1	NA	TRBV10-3	TGTGCCATCAGTGAGTCCTGGGGGCAGTTGGTTGAAGTAGCTTTCTTT	CAISESWGQLVEVAFF
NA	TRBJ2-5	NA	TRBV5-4	TGTGCCAGCAGCTTAGGGCACCGGGGATCCCAGTACTTC	CASSLGHRGSQYF
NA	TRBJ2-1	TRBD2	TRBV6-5	TGTGCCAGCAGTTCCCGCGGGAGGGGACCCTCCTACAATGAGCAGTTCTTC	CASSSRGRGPSYNEQFF
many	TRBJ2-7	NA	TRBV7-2	TGTGCCAGCAGCTTAGGAACCCTCGAGCAGTACTTC	CASSLGTLEQYF
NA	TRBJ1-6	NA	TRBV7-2	TGTGCCAGCAGCTCGGCGGGGGGTTCACCCCTCCACTTT	CASSSAGGSPLHF
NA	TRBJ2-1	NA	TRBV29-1	TGCAGCGTTGGATATGAGCAGTTCTTC	CSVGYEQFF
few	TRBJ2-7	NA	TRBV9	TGTGCCAGCAGCGCCTTCTACGAGCAGTACTTC	CASSAFYEQYF